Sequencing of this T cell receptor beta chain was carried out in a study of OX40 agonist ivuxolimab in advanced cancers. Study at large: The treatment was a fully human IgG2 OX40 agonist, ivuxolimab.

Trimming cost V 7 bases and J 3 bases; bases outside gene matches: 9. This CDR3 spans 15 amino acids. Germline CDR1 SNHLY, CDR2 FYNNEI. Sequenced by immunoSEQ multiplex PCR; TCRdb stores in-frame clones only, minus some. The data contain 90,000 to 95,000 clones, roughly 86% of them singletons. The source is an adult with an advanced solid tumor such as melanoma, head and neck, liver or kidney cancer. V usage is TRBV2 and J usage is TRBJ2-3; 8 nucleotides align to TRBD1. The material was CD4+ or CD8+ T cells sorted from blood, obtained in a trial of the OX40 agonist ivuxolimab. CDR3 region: CASNDQGAGTDTQYF. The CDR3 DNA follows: TGTGCCAGCAACGACCAGGGGGCGGGAACAGATACGCAGTATTTT.